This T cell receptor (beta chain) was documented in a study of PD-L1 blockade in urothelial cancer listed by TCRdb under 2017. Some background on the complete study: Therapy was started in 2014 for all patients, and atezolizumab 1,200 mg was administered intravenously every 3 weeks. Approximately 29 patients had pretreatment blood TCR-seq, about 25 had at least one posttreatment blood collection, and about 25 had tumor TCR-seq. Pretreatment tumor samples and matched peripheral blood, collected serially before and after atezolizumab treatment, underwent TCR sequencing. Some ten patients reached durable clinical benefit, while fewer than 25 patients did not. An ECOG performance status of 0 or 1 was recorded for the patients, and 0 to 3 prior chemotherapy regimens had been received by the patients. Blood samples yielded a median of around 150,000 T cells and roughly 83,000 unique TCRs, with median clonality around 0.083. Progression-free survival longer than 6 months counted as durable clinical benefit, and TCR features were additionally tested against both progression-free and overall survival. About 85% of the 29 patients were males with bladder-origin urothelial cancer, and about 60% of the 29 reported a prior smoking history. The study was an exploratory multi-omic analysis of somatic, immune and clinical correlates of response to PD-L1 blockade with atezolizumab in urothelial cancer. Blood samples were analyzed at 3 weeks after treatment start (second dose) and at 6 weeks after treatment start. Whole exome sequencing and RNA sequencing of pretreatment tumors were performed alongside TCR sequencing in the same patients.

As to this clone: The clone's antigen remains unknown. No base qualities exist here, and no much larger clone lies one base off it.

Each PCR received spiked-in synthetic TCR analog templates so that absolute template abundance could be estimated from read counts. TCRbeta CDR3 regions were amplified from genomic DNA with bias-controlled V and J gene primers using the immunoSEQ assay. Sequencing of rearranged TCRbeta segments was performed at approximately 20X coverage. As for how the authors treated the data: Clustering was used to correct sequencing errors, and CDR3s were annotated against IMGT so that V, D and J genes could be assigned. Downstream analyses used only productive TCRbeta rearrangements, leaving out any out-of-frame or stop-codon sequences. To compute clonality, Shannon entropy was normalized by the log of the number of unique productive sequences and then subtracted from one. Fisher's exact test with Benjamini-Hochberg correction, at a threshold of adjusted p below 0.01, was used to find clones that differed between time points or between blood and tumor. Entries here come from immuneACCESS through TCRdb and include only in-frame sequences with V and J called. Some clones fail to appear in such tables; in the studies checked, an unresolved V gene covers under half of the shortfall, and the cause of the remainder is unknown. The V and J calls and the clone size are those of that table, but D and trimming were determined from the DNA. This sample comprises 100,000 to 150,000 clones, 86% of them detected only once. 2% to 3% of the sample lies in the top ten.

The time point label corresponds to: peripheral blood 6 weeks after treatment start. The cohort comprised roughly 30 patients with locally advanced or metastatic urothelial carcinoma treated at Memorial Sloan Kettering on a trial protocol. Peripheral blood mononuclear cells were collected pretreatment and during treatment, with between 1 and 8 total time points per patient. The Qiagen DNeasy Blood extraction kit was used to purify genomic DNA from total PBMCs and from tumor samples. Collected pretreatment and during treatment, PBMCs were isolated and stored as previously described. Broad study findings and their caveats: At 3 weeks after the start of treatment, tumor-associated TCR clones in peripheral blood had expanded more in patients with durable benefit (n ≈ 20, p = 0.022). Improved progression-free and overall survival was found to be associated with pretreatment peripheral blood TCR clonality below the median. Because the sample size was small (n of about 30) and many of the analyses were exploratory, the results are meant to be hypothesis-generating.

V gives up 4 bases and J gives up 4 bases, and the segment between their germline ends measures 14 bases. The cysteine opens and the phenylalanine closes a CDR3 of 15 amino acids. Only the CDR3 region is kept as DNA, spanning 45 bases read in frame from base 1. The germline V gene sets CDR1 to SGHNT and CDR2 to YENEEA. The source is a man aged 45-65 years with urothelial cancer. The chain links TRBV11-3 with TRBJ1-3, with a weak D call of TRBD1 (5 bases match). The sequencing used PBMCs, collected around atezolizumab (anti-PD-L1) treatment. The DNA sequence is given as TGTGCCAGCAGCTCCGGGGGGGGATACGGAAACACCATATATTTT. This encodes CASSSGGGYGNTIYF. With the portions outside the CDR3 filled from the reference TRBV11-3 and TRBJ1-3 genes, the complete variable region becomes EAGVVQSPRYKIIEKKQPVAFWCNPISGHNTLYWYLQNLGQGPELLIRYENEEAVDDSQLPKDRFSAERLKGVDSTLKIQPAELGDSAVYLCASSSGGGYGNTIYFGEGSWLTVV.